This T cell receptor beta chain is from a study of blood T cell repertoires in COVID-19. For the study at large: Both acute and convalescent COVID-19 samples were obtained from the United States, Italy and Spain.

The CDR3 runs 16 residues. Looked up from germline, CDR1 is MGHRA and CDR2 is YSYEKL. Trimming cost V 4 bases and J 5 bases, with 19 bases left between them. In the original analysis: Quantification of nucleated cells was approximated via reference gene primer amplification. Sequencing used immunoSEQ multiplex PCR; TCRdb keeps in-frame clones, though not all of them. V and J calls and clone size are copied from that table; D and trimming were computed from the DNA. The table shows about 230,000 clones, with 84% occurring only once. The rearrangement uses TRBV4-1 and TRBJ2-3; the D gene is possibly TRBD2 (5 bases). The sequence came from a man aged 35 to 55 who had recovered from COVID-19. The sequenced sample consisted of peripheral blood. CDR3 DNA sequence: TGCGCCAGCAGCCTCGCCCACGGAGGCCTCAGAGATACGCAGTATTTT. Its translation: CASSLAHGGLRDTQYF.